This T cell receptor beta chain was recovered during a study of Ad26.COV2.S vaccination and SARS-CoV-2 variants. Treatment defined: around 19 received Ad26.COV2.S at low or high dose, single or two shots; 5 received placebo; per-sample allocation not given. At day 63 after the first vaccine or placebo injection, samples were drawn. Data came from immunoSEQ multiplex PCR; TCRdb stores just in-frame clones and leaves some out. The profile shows more than 400,000 clones, 80% to 95% of them singletons. The V end was cut by 5 bases, the J end by 4 bases, with 18 bases between. Germline V lookup: CDR1 LNHDA, CDR2 SQIVND (reference sequence). The CDR3 is 15 amino acids.

The TCR sequence derives from a person aged 18 to 65 who received the Ad26.COV2.S COVID-19 vaccine or a placebo. The material sequenced was peripheral blood, taken in a trial of Ad26.COV2.S vaccine versus placebo. V and J are TRBV19 and TRBJ2-7, with D perhaps TRBD2 (6 bases). CDR3 nucleotide sequence: TGTGCCAGTAGTCGCGGCGGGAAGAGGACGTACGAGCAGTACTTC. Its translation: CASSRGGKRTYEQYF.